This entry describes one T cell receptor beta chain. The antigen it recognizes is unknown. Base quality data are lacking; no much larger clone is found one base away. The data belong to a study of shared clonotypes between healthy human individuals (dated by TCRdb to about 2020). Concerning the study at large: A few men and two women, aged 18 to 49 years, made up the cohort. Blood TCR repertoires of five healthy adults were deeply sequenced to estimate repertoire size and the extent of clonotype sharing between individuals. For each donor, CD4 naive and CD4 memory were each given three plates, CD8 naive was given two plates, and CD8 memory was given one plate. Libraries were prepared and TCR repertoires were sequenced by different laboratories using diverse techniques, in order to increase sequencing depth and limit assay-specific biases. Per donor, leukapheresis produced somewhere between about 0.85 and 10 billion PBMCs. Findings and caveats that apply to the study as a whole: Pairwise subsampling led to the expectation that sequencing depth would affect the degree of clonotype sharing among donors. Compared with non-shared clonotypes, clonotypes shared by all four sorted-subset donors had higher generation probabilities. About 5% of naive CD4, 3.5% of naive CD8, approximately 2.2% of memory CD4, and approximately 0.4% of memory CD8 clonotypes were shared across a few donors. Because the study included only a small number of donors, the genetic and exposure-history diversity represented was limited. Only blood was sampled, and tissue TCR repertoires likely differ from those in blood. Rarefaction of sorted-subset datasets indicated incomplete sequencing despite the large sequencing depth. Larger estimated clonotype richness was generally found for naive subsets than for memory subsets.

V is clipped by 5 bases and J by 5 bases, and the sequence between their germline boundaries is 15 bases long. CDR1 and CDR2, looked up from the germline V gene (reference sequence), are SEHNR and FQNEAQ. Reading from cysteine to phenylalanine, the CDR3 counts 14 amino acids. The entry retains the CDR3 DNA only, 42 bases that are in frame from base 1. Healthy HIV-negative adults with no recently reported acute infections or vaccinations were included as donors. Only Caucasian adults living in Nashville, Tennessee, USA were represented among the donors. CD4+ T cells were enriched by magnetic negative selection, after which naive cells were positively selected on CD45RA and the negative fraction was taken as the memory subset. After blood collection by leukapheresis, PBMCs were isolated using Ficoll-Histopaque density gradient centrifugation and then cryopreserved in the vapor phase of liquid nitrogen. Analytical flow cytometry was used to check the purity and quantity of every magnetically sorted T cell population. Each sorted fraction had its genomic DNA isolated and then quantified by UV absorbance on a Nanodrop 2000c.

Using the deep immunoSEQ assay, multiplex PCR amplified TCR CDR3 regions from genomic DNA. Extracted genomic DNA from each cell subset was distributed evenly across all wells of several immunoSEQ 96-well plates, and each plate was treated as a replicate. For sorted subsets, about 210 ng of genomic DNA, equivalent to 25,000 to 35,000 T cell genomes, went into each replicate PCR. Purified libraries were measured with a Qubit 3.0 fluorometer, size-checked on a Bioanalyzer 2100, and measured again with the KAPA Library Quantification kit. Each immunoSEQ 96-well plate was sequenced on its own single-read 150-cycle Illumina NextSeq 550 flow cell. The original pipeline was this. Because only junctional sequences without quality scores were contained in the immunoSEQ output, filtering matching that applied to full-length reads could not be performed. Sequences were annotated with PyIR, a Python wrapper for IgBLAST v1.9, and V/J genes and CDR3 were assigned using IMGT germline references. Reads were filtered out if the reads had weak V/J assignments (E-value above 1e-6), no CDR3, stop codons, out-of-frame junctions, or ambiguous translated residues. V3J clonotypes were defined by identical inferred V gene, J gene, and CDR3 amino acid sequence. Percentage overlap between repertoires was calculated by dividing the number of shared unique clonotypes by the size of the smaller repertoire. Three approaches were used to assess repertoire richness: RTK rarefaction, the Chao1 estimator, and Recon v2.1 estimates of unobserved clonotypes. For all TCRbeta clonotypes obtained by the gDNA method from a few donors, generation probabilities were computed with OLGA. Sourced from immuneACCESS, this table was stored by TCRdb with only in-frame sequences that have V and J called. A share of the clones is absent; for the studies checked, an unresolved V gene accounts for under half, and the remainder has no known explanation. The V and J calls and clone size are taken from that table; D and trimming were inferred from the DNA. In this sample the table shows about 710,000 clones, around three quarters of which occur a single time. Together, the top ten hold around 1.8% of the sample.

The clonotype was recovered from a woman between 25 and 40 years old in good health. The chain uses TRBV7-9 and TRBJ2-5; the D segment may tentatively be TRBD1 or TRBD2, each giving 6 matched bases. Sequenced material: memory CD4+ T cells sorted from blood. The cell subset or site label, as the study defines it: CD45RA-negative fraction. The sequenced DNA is TGTGCCAGCAGCCGAGGGGGGCTCTCCGAGACCCAGTACTTC. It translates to CASSRGGLSETQYF. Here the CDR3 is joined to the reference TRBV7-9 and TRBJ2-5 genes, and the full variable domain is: DTGVSQNPRHKITKRGQNVTFRCDPISEHNRLYWYRQTLGQGPEFLTYFQNEAQLEKSRLLSDRFSAERPKGSFSTLEIQRTEQGDSAMYLCASSRGGLSETQYFGPGTRLLVL.